This T cell receptor (beta chain) was observed in a study of blood T cell repertoires in COVID-19. On the study more broadly: Italy, Spain and the United States were the sources of the convalescent and acute COVID-19 samples.

V was cut by 3 bases and J by 1 base, with 14 bases left in between. CDR3 length equals 16 residues. Germline V lookup: CDR1 SGHVS, CDR2 FQNEAQ. As originally analysed: Reference gene primer amplification in the assay estimated nucleated cell counts. Method: immunoSEQ multiplex PCR; TCRdb's copy keeps in-frame clones and lacks some. That table furnishes V, J and clone size, whereas the DNA furnished D and trimming. The sample carries roughly 190,000 clones, approximately 83% recorded once. The genes are TRBV7-8 and TRBJ2-3; TRBD2 is a possible D gene (7 bases). The sequenced sample was peripheral blood. The source of this sequence is a human donor with acute or convalescent COVID-19. The donor label of this sample is uncertain. CDR3 coding DNA: TGTGCCAGCAGCTTGAGGGGGGGGGTAGGCACAGATACGCAGTATTTT. Translating it yields CASSLRGGVGTDTQYF.